The 9 T cell receptor beta chains reported below all come from one sample, sequenced in a study of glioma-infiltrating T cells. TCR alpha and beta CDR3 regions were amplified from RNA using iRepertoire nested multiplex PCR. TCRdb re-analysed the multiplex PCR reads in MiXCR, keeping a single row per CDR3 protein. The sample records about 140,000 distinct CDR3 sequences, about two fifths being singletons. The sequenced material came from glioma tissue, nonneoplastic brain tissue, or PBMCs (not recorded which). The origin of the receptors is a human donor with low-grade glioma or glioblastoma, undergoing nonglioma brain surgery, or in good health (not recorded which).

This chain links TRBV6-1 with TRBJ1-1; 8 nucleotides match TRBD1. Losses at the gene ends were 5 bases for V and 3 bases for J; bases not matched to a gene: 5. The length of the CDR3 is 14 residues. Per the germline V gene, CDR1 is MNHNS and CDR2 is SASEGT. CDR3 nucleotide sequence: TGTGCCAGCAGTAAGGGACAGGCGTACACTGAAGCTTTCTTT. This translates into CASSKGQAYTEAFF.

A few counts support this clonotype. This CDR3 is CASSYSTLDTEAFF. DNA for the CDR3: TGTGCCAGCAGTTACTCGACGCTGGACACTGAAGCTTTCTTT. The chain is built from TRBV6-6 and TRBJ1-1; D call uncertain. The CDR3 extends over 14 amino acids. Germline CDR1 is MNHNY and CDR2 is SVGAGI (reference sequence). Between the trimmed V and J ends, which lost 0 bases and 3 bases, there was a span of 8 bases.

The chain links TRBV20-1 to TRBJ2-5; 9 nucleotides line up with TRBD2. The J segment lost 6 bases and the V segment lost 6 bases, leaving 14 bases of the junction unmatched. Germline V gene lookup returns CDR1 DFQATT and CDR2 SNEGSKA (reference sequence). This CDR3 is built from 15 residues. CDR3 residues: CSADRSGGPAQTQYF. CDR3 sequence (DNA): TGCAGTGCCGATCGTAGCGGGGGCCCCGCCCAGACCCAGTACTTC.

This rearrangement joins TRBV20-1 to TRBJ2-1, with 9 bases that match TRBD1. CDR1 is DFQATT and CDR2 is SNEGSKA in the germline V gene (reference sequence). V gave up 4 bases and J gave up 3 bases; unmatched junction bases: 16. CDR3 length equals 18 residues. CDR3 sequence: CSANRGRISTGGYNEQFF. CDR3 coding DNA: TGCAGTGCTAACAGGGGGCGAATCAGTACGGGGGGCTACAATGAGCAGTTCTTC.

V usage is TRBV4-2 and J usage is TRBJ1-6, with D possibly being TRBD1 (6 bases). Germline V gene sequence: CDR1 LGHNA, CDR2 YNFKEQ. The CDR3 covers 13 residues. The ends were cut back, 4 bases at V and 10 bases at J, with 11 bases in the middle. CDR3 sequence: CASSPGVQSPLHF. The DNA of the CDR3 is TGTGCCAGCAGCCCAGGGGTGCAGTCACCCCTCCACTTT.

The chain couples TRBV19 to TRBJ2-3, with 11 nucleotides matching TRBD2. V dropped 0 bases and J dropped 4; count of bases not matched to a gene: 9. The germline V gene encodes CDR1 LNHDA and CDR2 SQIVND (reference sequence). This CDR3 spans 18 amino acids. The CDR3 sequence is CASSIDRGSGGAADTQYF. CDR3 in DNA: TGTGCCAGTAGTATAGATCGGGGTAGCGGGGGGGCAGCAGATACGCAGTATTTT.

This clonotype was seen more than once but under ten times. The V call is TRBV7-9, the J call TRBJ2-3, with 7 positions matching TRBD1. CDR1 and CDR2 (germline): SEHNR, FQNEAQ (reference sequence). The CDR3 loop spans 16 amino acids. The V segment lost 8 bases and the J segment 1 base; nucleotides outside the gene matches: 12. As DNA, the CDR3 is TGTGCCAGCGCTTACCTCCGAGGGACAGGCACAGATACGCAGTATTTT. It yields the protein CASAYLRGTGTDTQYF.

CDR3 loop: CASSEALQGAYEQYF. CDR3 in DNA: TGTGCCAGCAGTGAAGCTTTACAGGGGGCCTACGAGCAGTACTTC. The chain uses TRBV6-1 and TRBJ2-7; 8 positions agree with TRBD1. V was clipped by 0 bases and J by 2 bases; unmatched bases: 3. Germline V gene lookup returns CDR1 MNHNS and CDR2 SASEGT. The CDR3 totals 15 residues.

This clonotype has a handful of counts. CDR3 DNA sequence: TGCGCCAGCAGCCAAGATTCCGGGGGGCGCACAGATACGCAGTATTTT. Translation gives CASSQDSGGRTDTQYF. V is TRBV4-3 and J is TRBJ2-3; tentatively, D is TRBD2 (7 bases). The CDR3 totals 16 residues. Germline CDR1 and CDR2: LGHNA and YSLEER. Trimming removed 0 bases from V and 1 base from J, with 11 bases in between.